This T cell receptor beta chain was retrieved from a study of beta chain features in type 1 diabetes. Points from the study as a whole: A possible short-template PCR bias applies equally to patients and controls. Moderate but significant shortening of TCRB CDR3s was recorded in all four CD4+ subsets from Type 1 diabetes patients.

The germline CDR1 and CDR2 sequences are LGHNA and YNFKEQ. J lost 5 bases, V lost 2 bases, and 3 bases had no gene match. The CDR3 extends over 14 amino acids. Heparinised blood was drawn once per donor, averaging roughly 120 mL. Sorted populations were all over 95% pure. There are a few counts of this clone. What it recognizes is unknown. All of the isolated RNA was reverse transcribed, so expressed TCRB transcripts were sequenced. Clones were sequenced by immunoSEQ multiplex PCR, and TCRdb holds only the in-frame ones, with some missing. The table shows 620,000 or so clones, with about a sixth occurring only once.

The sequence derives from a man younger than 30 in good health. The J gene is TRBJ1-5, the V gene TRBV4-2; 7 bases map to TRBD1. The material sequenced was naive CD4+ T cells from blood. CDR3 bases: TGTGCCAGCAGCCAAAGGGACAGTGATCAGCCCCAGCATTTT. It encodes CASSQRDSDQPQHF.